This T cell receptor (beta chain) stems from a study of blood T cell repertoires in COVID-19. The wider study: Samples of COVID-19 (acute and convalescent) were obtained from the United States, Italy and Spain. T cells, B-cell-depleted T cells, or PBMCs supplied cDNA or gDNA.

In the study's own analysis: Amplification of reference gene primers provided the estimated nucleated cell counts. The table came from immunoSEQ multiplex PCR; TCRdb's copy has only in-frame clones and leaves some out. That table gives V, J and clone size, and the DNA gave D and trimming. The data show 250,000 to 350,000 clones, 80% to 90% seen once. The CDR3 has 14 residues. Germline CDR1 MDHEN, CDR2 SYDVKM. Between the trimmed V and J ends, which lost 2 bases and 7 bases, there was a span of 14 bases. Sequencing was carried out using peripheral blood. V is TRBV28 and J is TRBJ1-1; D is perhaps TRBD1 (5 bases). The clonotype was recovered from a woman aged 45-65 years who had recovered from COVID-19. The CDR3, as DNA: TGTGCCAGCAGTTTACGACAGTCTAGGATTGAAGCTTTCTTT. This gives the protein CASSLRQSRIEAFF.